One and the same sample provided the 26 T cell receptor beta chains below, sequenced in a study of blood T cell repertoires in COVID-19. Using immunoSEQ multiplex PCR, the repertoire was profiled, and TCRdb retains in-frame clones only, with some absent. The repertoire has some 160,000 clones, about 80% of them found once; the top ten carry around 3.2%. Sequencing used PBMCs or T cells enriched from blood (not recorded which). All receptors come from a woman between 55 and 75 years old who had recovered from COVID-19.

This rearrangement joins TRBV5-1 to TRBJ1-3; D might be TRBD1 (6 bases). Looked up from germline, CDR1 is SGHRS and CDR2 is YFSETQ. V was cut by 2 bases and J by 4 bases, with 13 bases left in between. The CDR3 runs to 15 residues. The DNA of the CDR3 is TGCGCCAGCAGCTTTGCAGGGGAGGGAGGAAACACCATATATTTT. Its protein is CASSFAGEGGNTIYF.

The rearrangement links TRBV11-1 to TRBJ1-2; 7 bases map to TRBD1. Looked up from germline, CDR1 is SGHAT and CDR2 is FQDESV (reference sequence). V shed 4 bases, J shed 2 bases, and the junction held 4 bases outside the gene matches. The CDR3 is 14 amino acids. The CDR3 nucleotides read TGTGCCAGCAGCTCAGGGGGTTGGAACTATGGCTACACCTTC. Amino acids: CASSSGGWNYGYTF.

The chain is built from TRBV4-1 and TRBJ2-1; TRBD1 might be the D (5 bases). Trimming took off 8 bases at V and 8 bases at J, with 19 bases between the two ends. In germline, CDR1 is MGHRA, CDR2 YSYEKL. The CDR3 runs 14 residues. CDR3 sequence: CASRPGPSGYEQFF. The CDR3 DNA reads as TGCGCCAGCCGACCGGGTCCCTCAGGGTATGAGCAGTTCTTC.

In this sample, this clone turned up once. This chain connects TRBV24-1 to TRBJ1-2, with D possibly matching TRBD1 (6 bases). V was clipped by 5 bases and J by 6 bases, with 9 bases between them. The germline CDR1 and CDR2 sequences are KGHDR and SFDVKD. This CDR3 contains 12 residues. The CDR3 reads CATSAAGDGYTF. In nucleotides, the CDR3 is TGTGCCACCAGTGCAGCAGGGGATGGCTACACCTTC.

For this clone: Other DNA sequences of this sample code for an identical CDR3. V is TRBV5-1 and J is TRBJ1-1; D is uncertain. In germline, CDR1 is SGHRS, CDR2 YFSETQ. Trimming cost V 5 bases and J 1 base, with 6 bases left between them. The CDR3 consists of 12 residues. The DNA of the CDR3 is TGCGCCAGCAGAACAGAGAACACTGAAGCTTTCTTT. Residues: CASRTENTEAFF.

The chain combines TRBV27 with TRBJ2-1, with 7 bases fitting TRBD1. This CDR3 comprises 17 residues. V gave up 3 bases and J gave up 7 bases; unmatched junction bases: 15. The germline CDR1 and CDR2 sequences are MNHEY and SMNVEV (reference sequence). This CDR3 is CASSFGAGGSLWNEQFF. The CDR3 coding sequence is TGTGCCAGCAGTTTCGGGGCAGGGGGAAGTTTGTGGAATGAGCAGTTCTTC.

The V call is TRBV2, the J call TRBJ2-3, with D perhaps TRBD1 (6 bases). Germline lookup yields CDR1 SNHLY and CDR2 FYNNEI. V lost 6 bases to trimming and J lost 2 bases, with 9 bases between them. CDR3 length: 13 residues. CDR3 amino acids: CASRNRDTDTQYF. The CDR3 nucleotides read TGTGCCAGCAGGAACAGGGACACAGATACGCAGTATTTT.

The V and J genes are TRBV3-1 (or the pseudogene TRBV3-2) and TRBJ1-1, with D possibly being TRBD1 (6 bases). Germline V gives CDR1 LGHDT, CDR2 YNNKEL (reference sequence). The V end lost 6 bases, the J end lost 5 bases, and 25 bases lay between the germline ends. The CDR3 loop spans 17 amino acids. CDR3 loop: CASSETHGGGAGTEAFF. CDR3 nucleotide sequence: TGTGCCAGCAGTGAAACCCACGGCGGGGGCGCGGGGACTGAAGCTTTCTTT.

In this sample, this clone turned up many times. The V and J genes are TRBV9 and TRBJ2-3; 8 bases map to TRBD1. The CDR3 has 16 amino acids. The junction had 6 bases not matched to a gene; V was cut back by 3 bases and J by 0 bases. Germline V gives CDR1 SGDLS, CDR2 YYNGEE. The CDR3 protein is CASSDQTGASTDTQYF. The CDR3 DNA is TGTGCCAGCAGCGATCAGACAGGGGCTAGCACAGATACGCAGTATTTT. Full variable domain (rest looked up from reference TRBV9 and TRBJ2-3): DSGVTQTPKHLITATGQRVTLRCSPRSGDLSVYWYQQSLDQGLQFLIQYYNGEERAKGNILERFSAQQFPDLHSELNLSSLELGDSALYFCASSDQTGASTDTQYFGPGTRLTVL.

The V and J genes are TRBV5-3 and TRBJ1-4; 7 bases agree with TRBD1. TRBV5-3 is labeled an ORF, and its function is uncertain. V dropped 3 bases and J dropped 1; count of bases not matched to a gene: 3. The CDR3 is 15 residues long. DNA of the CDR3: TGTGCCAGAAGCTCGAGACAGGGAACTAATGAAAAACTGTTTTTT. Protein product: CARSSRQGTNEKLFF.

The chain joins TRBV12-3 or TRBV12-4 to TRBJ2-3; 7 nucleotides line up with TRBD2. The CDR3 sequence is 12 residues long. J lost 5 bases, V lost 7 bases, and 3 bases had no gene match. This CDR3 is CASKLAKDTQYF. CDR3 in DNA: TGTGCCAGCAAACTAGCGAAAGATACGCAGTATTTT.

The rearrangement uses TRBV9 and TRBJ2-1; 9 nucleotides align to TRBD2. The germline gives CDR1 SGDLS, CDR2 YYNGEE. This CDR3 contains 14 residues. V lost 1 base to trimming and J lost 8 bases; unmatched junction nucleotides: 4. This CDR3 reads CASSVSGGGDEQFF. CDR3 nucleotide sequence: TGTGCCAGCAGCGTATCCGGCGGGGGGGATGAGCAGTTCTTC.

This clone was detected only a few times. The CDR3 reads CATSDSGTGVDNEQFF. The CDR3 nucleotides are TGTGCCACCAGTGATTCCGGGACAGGGGTTGATAATGAGCAGTTCTTC. V usage is TRBV24-1 and J usage is TRBJ2-1; the match to TRBD1 covers 10 bases. Germline CDR1 KGHDR, CDR2 SFDVKD. The V segment lost 2 bases and the J segment 7 bases; nucleotides outside the gene matches: 7. This CDR3 contains 16 residues.

There are a few counts of this clone. The genes are TRBV6-5 and TRBJ2-7; 9 nucleotides match TRBD2. CDR1 and CDR2 from the germline V gene are MNHEY and SVGAGI. With V trimmed by 8 bases and J by 2 bases, 4 bases remained unmatched. The CDR3 extends over 13 amino acids. For the CDR3, the DNA is TGTGCCAGCCCTAGCGGGGCGGCCTACGAGCAGTACTTC. Residues: CASPSGAAYEQYF.

J is TRBJ2-3 and V is TRBV4-1, with 8 bases fitting TRBD1. The trim removed 0 bases at V and 10 bases at J, leaving 9 bases unmatched. CDR3 length: 15 residues. Germline-derived CDR1 and CDR2 are MGHRA and YSYEKL. In DNA, the CDR3 is TGCGCCAGCAGCCAAGAGCCCGGGACAGGCCTAGCGCAGTATTTT. The encoded protein is CASSQEPGTGLAQYF.

The rearrangement joins TRBV7-9 to TRBJ1-1; no definite D call. Per germline, CDR1 SEHNR and CDR2 FQNEAQ (reference sequence). This CDR3 has 17 amino acids. V lost 5 bases to trimming and J lost 0 bases, with 19 bases between them. The CDR3 DNA reads as TGTGCCAGCAGCCTACTGGGAGTTGGACCGTTGAACACTGAAGCTTTCTTT. It encodes CASSLLGVGPLNTEAFF.

The J gene is TRBJ1-2, the V gene TRBV7-3; a weak D match, TRBD1 (5 bases). Per the germline V gene, CDR1 is SGHTA and CDR2 is FQGTGA. V lost 2 bases, J lost 6 bases, and 10 bases lay in between. This CDR3 region has 13 residues. The CDR3 region has the DNA TGTGCCAGCAGCTTAGGGCAGGGCAATGGCTACACCTTC. It encodes CASSLGQGNGYTF.

This clone was counted at least ten times. The chain is built from TRBV11-2 and TRBJ2-1, with TRBD1 identical over 9 bases. The germline CDR1 and CDR2 sequences are SGHAT and FQNNGV. The CDR3 length is 17 residues. The V segment lost 4 bases and the J segment 6 bases; nucleotides outside the gene matches: 13. The CDR3 sequence: CASSSGQGRSPSNEQFF. CDR3 coding DNA: TGTGCCAGCAGCTCCGGACAGGGGCGATCCCCATCCAATGAGCAGTTCTTC.

V is TRBV12-5 and J is TRBJ2-3; 7 nucleotides line up with TRBD1. Trimming removed 1 base from V and 5 bases from J; junction bases left unmatched: 9. The germline gives CDR1 LGHNT, CDR2 FRNRAP. The CDR3 has 16 amino acids. The CDR3 DNA reads as TGTGCTAGTGGTTTGGGGAGGACAGGCGTCATAGATACGCAGTATTTT. Translation: CASGLGRTGVIDTQYF.

The rearrangement joins TRBV19 to TRBJ1-6, with D maybe TRBD1 (5 bases). Looked up from germline, CDR1 is LNHDA and CDR2 is SQIVND (reference sequence). The germline V and J ends were trimmed by 4 bases and 0 bases, with 16 bases remaining between them. This CDR3 has 18 amino acids. CDR3 sequence reads: CASSTYPTASSYNSPLHF. The DNA for the CDR3 is TGTGCCAGTAGTACCTACCCGACAGCGAGCTCCTATAATTCACCCCTCCACTTT.

The gene calls are TRBV2 and TRBJ2-7; 9 bases are shared with TRBD2. The CDR3 extends over 14 amino acids. Germline V gives CDR1 SNHLY, CDR2 FYNNEI. The V gene end was trimmed by 8 bases and the J gene end by 0 bases; junction bases not matched to a gene: 5. CDR3 residues: CASGAGGASYEQYF. As DNA, the CDR3 is TGTGCCAGCGGTGCGGGGGGGGCCTCCTACGAGCAGTACTTC. The complete variable domain, with remaining parts taken from reference TRBV2 and TRBJ2-7, reads EPEVTQTPSHQVTQMGQEVILRCVPISNHLYFYWYRQILGQKVEFLVSFYNNEISEKSEIFDDQFSVERPDGSNFTLKIRSTKLEDSAMYFCASGAGGASYEQYFGPGTRLTVT.

The rearrangement joins TRBV25-1 to TRBJ1-2; D is ambiguous. Germline V gene sequence: CDR1 MGHDK, CDR2 SYGVNS. Deletions cut 4 bases from V and 3 bases from J, with 15 bases between. The CDR3 is made up of 15 amino acids. CDR3 residues: CASSGESFRDYGYTF. In DNA form, the CDR3 reads TGTGCCAGCAGTGGGGAGTCTTTCCGGGACTATGGCTACACCTTC.

The chain joins TRBV14 to TRBJ1-2; TRBD1 aligns across 7 bases. The CDR3 is 13 amino acids. Germline loops: CDR1 SGHDN, CDR2 FVKESK. Trimming at V came to 6 bases and at J to 2 bases, leaving 3 bases not matched to a gene. The CDR3 loop is CASSPDRNYGYTF. The CDR3 DNA sequence: TGTGCCAGCAGTCCGGACAGGAACTATGGCTACACCTTC.

The chain employs TRBV5-4 and TRBJ2-5; a possible D gene is TRBD2 (6 bases). V lost 4 bases and J 5 bases, leaving 15 bases between the germline ends. Germline-derived CDR1 and CDR2 are SGHNT and YYREEE (reference sequence). The CDR3 spans 14 residues. For the CDR3, the DNA is TGTGCCAGCAGCCACGCGGGGCTCTTGGAGACCCAGTACTTC. Translated: CASSHAGLLETQYF.

The V gene is TRBV18, the J gene TRBJ2-7; 8 bases are shared with TRBD1. Germline V CDR1 and CDR2: KGHSH, LQKENI. This CDR3 comprises 14 residues. Trimming cost V 3 bases and J 4 bases; bases outside gene matches: 5. CDR3 nucleotide sequence: TGTGCCAGCTCACCCGGGACAGGTTCATACGAGCAGTACTTC. Translating it yields CASSPGTGSYEQYF.

This clone was seen only once. The chain recombines TRBV5-1 with TRBJ1-5; 7 bases match TRBD1. Germline loops: CDR1 SGHRS, CDR2 YFSETQ. After removal of 4 bases from V and 4 bases from J, the junction contained 5 bases not matched to a gene. There are 14 residues in the CDR3. The CDR3 nucleotides are TGCGCCAGCAGCACAGGACAGGAAAATCAGCCCCAGCATTTT. Protein product: CASSTGQENQPQHF.